These T cell receptor beta chains were read from a single sample in a study of OX40 agonist ivuxolimab in advanced cancers. Using immunoSEQ multiplex PCR, the repertoire was profiled, and TCRdb retains in-frame clones only, with some absent. Of around 94,000 clones in the sample, around 91% were seen once. This sample comprised CD4+ or CD8+ T cells sorted from blood, obtained in a trial of the OX40 agonist ivuxolimab. These receptors were obtained from an adult with an advanced solid tumor such as melanoma, head and neck, liver or kidney cancer. The CDR3 runs from the conserved cysteine through the conserved F or W. Each record gives: CDR3 length, J gene, V gene, D gene, clone size, CDR3 protein, CDR3 DNA. A D gene is named only where the DNA matches it firmly. Some rows mark clone size as missing; the rest say once, few, many or name a class of expanded clone.

length: 15
J: TRBJ2-7
V: TRBV7-2
D: .
size: .
CDR3: CASSLIWLRAGEQYF
DNA: TGTGCCAGCAGCTTAATCTGGCTTCGTGCGGGGGAGCAGTACTTC

length: 14
J: TRBJ1-2
V: TRBV5-1
D: .
size: few
CDR3: CASSLEQGGYGYTF
DNA: TGCGCCAGCAGCTTGGAACAGGGTGGCTATGGCTACACCTTC

length: 14
J: TRBJ2-1
V: TRBV30
D: TRBD2
size: .
CDR3: CAWNSGLADNEQFF
DNA: TGTGCCTGGAATTCGGGACTAGCGGACAATGAGCAGTTCTTC

length: 16
J: TRBJ2-1
V: TRBV27
D: TRBD2
size: .
CDR3: CASSPLSGRVYNEQFF
DNA: TGTGCCAGCAGTCCCCTTAGCGGGAGGGTATACAATGAGCAGTTCTTC

length: 14
J: TRBJ2-7
V: TRBV5-4
D: .
size: .
CDR3: CASSLGLDSYEQYF
DNA: TGTGCCAGCAGCTTGGGACTAGACTCCTACGAGCAGTACTTC

length: 11
J: TRBJ1-1
V: TRBV7-9
D: .
size: few
CDR3: CASSYAAEAFF
DNA: TGTGCCAGCAGCTACGCGGCTGAAGCTTTCTTT

length: 15
J: TRBJ2-5
V: TRBV4-2
D: .
size: .
CDR3: CASSQDTARGSTQYF
DNA: TGTGCCAGCAGCCAAGATACCGCAAGAGGGTCGACCCAGTACTTC

length: 15
J: TRBJ1-5
V: TRBV15
D: .
size: .
CDR3: CATSREDSTNQPQHF
DNA: TGTGCCACCAGCAGAGAGGACAGCACCAATCAGCCCCAGCATTTT

length: 12
J: TRBJ1-4
V: TRBV30
D: .
size: once
CDR3: CAWSFTNEKLFF
DNA: TGTGCCTGGAGTTTTACTAATGAAAAACTGTTTTTT

length: 15
J: TRBJ2-1
V: TRBV7-2
D: TRBD2
size: once
CDR3: CASSRTSGGYNEQFF
DNA: TGTGCCAGCAGTAGGACTAGCGGGGGATACAATGAGCAGTTCTTC

length: 14
J: TRBJ1-4
V: TRBV5-1
D: .
size: .
CDR3: CASRQLATNEKLFF
DNA: TGCGCCAGCCGCCAGCTTGCAACTAATGAAAAACTGTTTTTT

length: 16
J: TRBJ2-1
V: TRBV9
D: .
size: .
CDR3: CASSVGVVIGDVEQFF
DNA: TGTGCCAGCAGCGTAGGGGTAGTGATAGGGGATGTTGAGCAGTTCTTC

length: 12
J: TRBJ2-1
V: TRBV6-1
D: .
size: .
CDR3: CASSPVNNEQFF
DNA: TGTGCCAGCAGTCCGGTTAACAATGAGCAGTTCTTC

length: 15
J: TRBJ1-3
V: TRBV2
D: .
size: .
CDR3: CASSEVRASGNTIYF
DNA: TGTGCCAGCAGTGAGGTTAGAGCCTCTGGAAACACCATATATTTT

length: 14
J: TRBJ2-7
V: TRBV27
D: .
size: .
CDR3: CASSSLGRRYEQYF
DNA: TGTGCCAGCAGTTCACTCGGACGGCGCTACGAGCAGTACTTC

length: 15
J: TRBJ1-2
V: TRBV4-1
D: .
size: .
CDR3: CASSQGRSANYGYTF
DNA: TGCGCCAGCAGCCAAGGCCGCAGCGCTAACTATGGCTACACCTTC

length: 15
J: TRBJ1-2
V: TRBV7-8
D: TRBD1
size: .
CDR3: CASRRLRGANYGYTF
DNA: TGTGCCAGCAGGCGCCTCAGGGGGGCAAACTATGGCTACACCTTC

length: 11
J: TRBJ2-5
V: TRBV7-9
D: .
size: .
CDR3: CASSSLRAQYF
DNA: TGTGCCAGCAGCTCCTTACGAGCCCAGTACTTC

length: 15
J: TRBJ2-1
V: TRBV7-8
D: TRBD2
size: .
CDR3: CASSPGTSKYNEQFF
DNA: TGTGCCAGCAGCCCCGGGACTAGCAAGTACAATGAGCAGTTCTTC

length: 14
J: TRBJ2-5
V: TRBV7-6
D: TRBD2
size: .
CDR3: CASSLNGGSETQYF
DNA: TGTGCCAGCAGCTTAAACGGCGGGAGTGAGACCCAGTACTTC

length: 14
J: TRBJ2-7
V: TRBV7-2
D: .
size: .
CDR3: CASSLAVRVGEQYF
DNA: TGTGCCAGCAGCTTAGCCGTCAGGGTAGGCGAGCAGTACTTC

length: 14
J: TRBJ2-4
V: TRBV14
D: .
size: .
CDR3: CASSQSLLLSIQYF
DNA: TGTGCCAGCAGCCAATCGCTCTTGCTGAGCATTCAGTACTTC

length: 16
J: TRBJ2-6
V: TRBV4-3
D: .
size: .
CDR3: CASSQSVGAGANVLTF
DNA: TGCGCCAGCAGCCAATCCGTAGGGGCCGGGGCCAACGTCCTGACTTTC

length: 15
J: TRBJ2-1
V: TRBV28
D: .
size: .
CDR3: CASSLGGNSYNEQFF
DNA: TGTGCCAGCAGTTTAGGGGGTAACTCCTACAATGAGCAGTTCTTC

length: 15
J: TRBJ2-7
V: TRBV7-2
D: TRBD2
size: .
CDR3: CASSPRLAGGHEQYF
DNA: TGTGCCAGCAGCCCGAGACTAGCGGGAGGCCACGAGCAGTACTTC

length: 13
J: TRBJ2-7
V: TRBV19
D: .
size: .
CDR3: CASSITDNYEQYF
DNA: TGTGCCAGTAGTATAACGGACAACTACGAGCAGTACTTC

length: 15
J: TRBJ2-5
V: TRBV11-3
D: TRBD1
size: .
CDR3: CASSTGTGGGETQYF
DNA: TGTGCCAGCAGCACGGGGACAGGGGGCGGAGAGACCCAGTACTTC

length: 15
J: TRBJ2-1
V: TRBV7-3
D: TRBD2
size: .
CDR3: CASSFFAGGVSEQFF
DNA: TGTGCCAGCAGCTTTTTCGCGGGAGGGGTTAGTGAGCAGTTCTTC

length: 13
J: TRBJ2-5
V: TRBV11-3
D: .
size: .
CDR3: CASSLDGLKTQYF
DNA: TGTGCCAGCAGCTTAGACGGCTTGAAGACCCAGTACTTC

length: 15
J: TRBJ1-3
V: TRBV7-2
D: .
size: .
CDR3: CASSLETGTGNTIYF
DNA: TGTGCCAGCAGCTTAGAGACGGGGACTGGAAACACCATATATTTT

length: 14
J: TRBJ2-2
V: TRBV19
D: .
size: once
CDR3: CASRQLSNTGELFF
DNA: TGTGCCAGTAGACAGCTATCGAACACCGGGGAGCTGTTTTTT

length: 15
J: TRBJ1-1
V: TRBV6-1
D: .
size: .
CDR3: CASSESGQPNTEAFF
DNA: TGTGCCAGCAGTGAATCGGGGCAACCCAACACTGAAGCTTTCTTT

length: 15
J: TRBJ2-2
V: TRBV7-2
D: .
size: .
CDR3: CASSINGMNTGELFF
DNA: TGTGCCAGCAGTATTAACGGGATGAACACCGGGGAGCTGTTTTTT

length: 14
J: TRBJ2-2
V: TRBV7-2
D: .
size: .
CDR3: CATHGWRNTGELFF
DNA: TGTGCCACCCATGGATGGCGGAACACCGGGGAGCTGTTTTTT

length: 14
J: TRBJ2-7
V: TRBV11-2
D: TRBD2
size: .
CDR3: CASGREGRAHEQYF
DNA: TGTGCCAGCGGACGGGAGGGGAGGGCTCACGAGCAGTACTTC

length: 11
J: TRBJ2-7
V: TRBV29-1
D: TRBD1
size: .
CDR3: CSVGQGDEQYF
DNA: TGCAGCGTGGGACAGGGGGATGAGCAGTACTTC

length: 15
J: TRBJ2-3
V: TRBV5-1
D: TRBD2
size: .
CDR3: CASTLLGGVTDTQYF
DNA: TGCGCCAGCACCCTGCTGGGGGGGGTCACAGATACGCAGTATTTT